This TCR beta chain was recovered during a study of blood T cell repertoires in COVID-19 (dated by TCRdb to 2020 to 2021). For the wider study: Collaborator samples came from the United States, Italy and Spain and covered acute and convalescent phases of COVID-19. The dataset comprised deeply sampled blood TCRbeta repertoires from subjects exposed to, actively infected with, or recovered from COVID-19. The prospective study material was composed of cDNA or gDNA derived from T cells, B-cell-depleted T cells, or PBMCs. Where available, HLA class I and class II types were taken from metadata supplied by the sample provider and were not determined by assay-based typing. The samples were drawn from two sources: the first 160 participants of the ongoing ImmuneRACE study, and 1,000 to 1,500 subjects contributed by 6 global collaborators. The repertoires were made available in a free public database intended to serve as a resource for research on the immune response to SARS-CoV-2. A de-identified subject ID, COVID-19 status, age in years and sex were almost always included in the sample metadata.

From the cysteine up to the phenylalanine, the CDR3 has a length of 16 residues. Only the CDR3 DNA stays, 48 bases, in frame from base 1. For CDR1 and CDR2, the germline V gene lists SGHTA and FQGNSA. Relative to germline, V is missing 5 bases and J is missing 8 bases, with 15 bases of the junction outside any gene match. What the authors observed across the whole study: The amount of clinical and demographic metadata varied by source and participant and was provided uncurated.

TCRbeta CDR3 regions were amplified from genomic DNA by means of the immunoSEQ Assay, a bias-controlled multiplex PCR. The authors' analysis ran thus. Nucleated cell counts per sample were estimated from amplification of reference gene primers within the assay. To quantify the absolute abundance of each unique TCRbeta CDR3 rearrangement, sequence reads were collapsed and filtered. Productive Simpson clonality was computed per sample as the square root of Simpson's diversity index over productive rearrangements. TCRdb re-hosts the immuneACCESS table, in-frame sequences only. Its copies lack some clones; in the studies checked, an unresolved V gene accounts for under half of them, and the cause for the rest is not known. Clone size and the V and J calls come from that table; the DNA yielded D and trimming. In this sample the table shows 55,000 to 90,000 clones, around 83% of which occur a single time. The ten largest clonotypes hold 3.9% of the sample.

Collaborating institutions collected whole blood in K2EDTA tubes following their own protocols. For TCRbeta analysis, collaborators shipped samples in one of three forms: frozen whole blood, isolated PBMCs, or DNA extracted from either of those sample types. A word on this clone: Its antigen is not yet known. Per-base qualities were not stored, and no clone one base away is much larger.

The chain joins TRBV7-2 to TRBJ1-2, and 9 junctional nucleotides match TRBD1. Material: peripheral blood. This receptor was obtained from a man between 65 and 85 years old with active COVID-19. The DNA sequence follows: TGTGCCAGCAGCCCTAGCCGGGGGACAGGGAGGGTCGGCTACACCTTC. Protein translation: CASSPSRGTGRVGYTF.